Here is one T cell receptor beta chain with its context. Its target is unknown. The CDR3 has 16 amino acids. Trimming pared 2 bases from V and 1 base from J, leaving 9 bases between. Germline-derived CDR1 and CDR2 are MNHEY and SVGAGI. This entry is derived from a study of long-term antiretroviral therapy in people with HIV. immunoSEQ v3.0 was run at survey level. This table comes from immunoSEQ multiplex PCR, and its TCRdb copy is limited to in-frame clones, with some not included. Of under 30,000 clones in the sample, almost 95% were seen once. Study conclusions and caveats: The repertoire was dominated at all time points by clones expanded before ART. Information on adherence to ART, viral resistance or therapy changes was unavailable.

The study drew at least one pre-ART and at least two post-ART PBMC samples from every donor. This TCR was sampled from a man in his fifties with HIV. Sample: unsorted PBMCs, taken more than 7.3 years after starting antiretroviral therapy. The chain carries TRBV6-5 and TRBJ2-6; D may be TRBD1 (6 bases). CDR3 protein: CASSYPTGSGANVLTF. CDR3 nucleotides: TGTGCCAGCAGTTACCCCACAGGGTCTGGGGCCAACGTCCTGACTTTC.